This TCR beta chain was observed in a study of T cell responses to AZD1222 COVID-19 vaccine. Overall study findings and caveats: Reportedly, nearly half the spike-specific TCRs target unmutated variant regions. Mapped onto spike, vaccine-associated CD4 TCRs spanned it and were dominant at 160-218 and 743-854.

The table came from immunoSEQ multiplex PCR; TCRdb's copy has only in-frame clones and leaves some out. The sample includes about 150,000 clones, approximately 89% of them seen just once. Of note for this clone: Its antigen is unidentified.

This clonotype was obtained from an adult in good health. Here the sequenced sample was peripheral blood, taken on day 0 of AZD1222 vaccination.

For the CDR3, the DNA is TGTGCCAGCTCATCAGGGACAGATACAGGCTACACCTTC. Translating gives CASSSGTDTGYTF. The chain has TRBV18 and TRBJ1-2, with 7 bases aligning to TRBD1. V was clipped by 5 bases and J by 8 bases; unmatched bases: 8. In germline, CDR1 is KGHSH, CDR2 LQKENI. The CDR3 has 13 residues. Full variable domain (outside the CDR3, taken from reference TRBV18 and TRBJ1-2): NAGVMQNPRHLVRRRGQEARLRCSPMKGHSHVYWYRQLPEEGLKFMVYLQKENIIDESGMPKERFSAEFPKEGPSILRIQQVVRGDSAAYFCASSSGTDTGYTFGSGTRLTVV.